This TCR beta chain originates from a study of T cells in Graves' hyperthyroidism and ophthalmopathy. Findings of the study overall: Researchers found most expanded thyroid clonotypes above 0.001 in blood as well.

V was clipped by 8 bases and J by 4 bases; unmatched bases: 13. The germline V gene encodes CDR1 MNHEY and CDR2 SVGEGT. The CDR3 loop spans 16 amino acids. Amplified TCR beta CDR3 regions came from RNA transcripts. The TCR CDR3 first-round RT-PCR relied on the HTBI primer set. Each CDR3 protein is one row after TCRdb ran MiXCR on the multiplex PCR reads. The table records 250,000 to 300,000 distinct CDR3 sequences, more than 10% of them present only once. This clonotype has at least ten counts. Its antigen is currently unknown. Material for sequencing was blood. The origin of this receptor is a woman aged 25-40 years with Graves' hyperthyroidism that later progressed to Graves' ophthalmopathy. This sequence joins TRBV6-2 or TRBV6-3 and TRBJ1-5, with 8 bases fitting TRBD1. CDR3 protein: CASSGGGTGANQPQHF. In nucleotides, the CDR3 is TGTGCCAGCTCCGGGGGCGGGACAGGAGCTAATCAGCCCCAGCATTTT.